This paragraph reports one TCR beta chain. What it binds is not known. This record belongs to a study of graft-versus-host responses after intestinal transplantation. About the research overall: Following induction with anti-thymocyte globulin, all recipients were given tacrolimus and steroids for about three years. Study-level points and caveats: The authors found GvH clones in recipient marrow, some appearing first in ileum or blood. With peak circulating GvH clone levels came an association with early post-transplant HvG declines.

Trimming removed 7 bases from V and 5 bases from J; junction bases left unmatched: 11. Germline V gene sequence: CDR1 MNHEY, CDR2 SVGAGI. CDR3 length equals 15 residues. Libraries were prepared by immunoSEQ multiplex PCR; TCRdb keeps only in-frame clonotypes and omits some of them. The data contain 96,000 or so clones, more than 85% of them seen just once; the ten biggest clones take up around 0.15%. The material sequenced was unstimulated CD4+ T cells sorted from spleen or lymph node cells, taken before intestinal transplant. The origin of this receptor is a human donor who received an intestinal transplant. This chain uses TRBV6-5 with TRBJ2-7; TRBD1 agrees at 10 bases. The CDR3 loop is CASTLKGQGEDEQYF. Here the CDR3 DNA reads TGTGCCAGCACCTTAAAAGGACAGGGGGAAGACGAGCAGTACTTC.